Listed below are T cell receptor beta chains from one sample, sequenced in a study of T cells after yellow fever vaccination. TCRdb called the 5' RACE reads again in MiXCR, with one record for every CDR3 protein. The sample holds approximately 31,000 distinct CDR3 sequences; approximately 10% are singletons and the top ten take 9% to 15%. The specimen was PBMCs, either bulk or a sorted T-cell subset (CD4+, CD8+, memory, or dextramer-sorted; not recorded which), collected approximately 15 days after the first yellow fever vaccination. The origin of the receptors is a man between 18 and 35 years old who received the YFV17D yellow fever vaccine. CDR3s include the opening cysteine and the closing phenylalanine or tryptophan. A D gene is named only where the DNA matches it firmly. Clone size, where shown, is once, few, many, or a class for clones that have expanded.

v_gene	d_gene	abundance	j_gene	CDR3aa	CDR3nt
TRBV12-3/TRBV12-4	TRBD1	NA	TRBJ2-7	CASRSGQEFWEQYF	TGTGCCAGCAGGAGCGGACAGGAGTTTTGGGAGCAGTACTTC
TRBV4-1	NA	many	TRBJ1-6	CASSQVRQRNSPLHF	TGCGCCAGCAGCCAAGTTAGACAGAGGAATTCACCCCTCCACTTT
TRBV19	TRBD2	many	TRBJ2-3	CASRPVAGADTQYF	TGTGCCAGTAGACCCGTAGCGGGGGCAGATACGCAGTATTTT
TRBV4-3	NA	few	TRBJ1-2	CASSLGWSGYTF	TGCGCCAGCAGCCTGGGTTGGAGCGGCTACACCTTC
TRBV27	TRBD1	medium-sized	TRBJ1-6	CASSPDRGRGGLSPLHF	TGTGCCAGCAGTCCGGACAGGGGGCGCGGAGGCTTGTCACCCCTCCACTTT
TRBV20-1	NA	many	TRBJ2-7	CSAIHLGREQYF	TGCAGTGCTATCCACCTAGGGCGCGAGCAGTACTTC
TRBV7-2	NA	many	TRBJ1-1	CASSRGGMNTEAFF	TGTGCCAGCAGCCGCGGGGGGATGAACACTGAAGCTTTCTTT
TRBV18	NA	many	TRBJ2-7	CASSPGELYEQYF	TGTGCCAGCTCACCGGGGGAACTTTACGAGCAGTACTTC
TRBV6-5	NA	medium-sized	TRBJ1-2	CASSYSTRGGYTF	TGTGCCAGCAGTTACTCGACCAGGGGAGGCTACACCTTC
TRBV25-1	TRBD2	many	TRBJ2-2	CASSDSRLAGGNPTGELFF	TGTGCCAGCAGTGACTCCCGACTAGCGGGGGGGAATCCCACCGGGGAGCTGTTTTTT
TRBV5-4	NA	few	TRBJ1-1	CASSFEMGMNTEAFF	TGTGCCAGCAGCTTCGAAATGGGGATGAACACTGAAGCTTTCTTT
TRBV20-1	TRBD1	many	TRBJ2-5	CSADRARETQYF	TGCAGTGCGGACAGGGCACGAGAGACCCAGTACTTC
TRBV24-1	TRBD2	many	TRBJ2-3	CATSDTRGSGADTQYF	TGTGCCACCAGTGACACTCGGGGTAGCGGGGCAGATACGCAGTATTTT
TRBV5-4	TRBD2	many	TRBJ2-3	CASSLLLAGAADTQYF	TGTGCCAGCAGCTTGTTGCTAGCGGGGGCGGCCGATACGCAGTATTTT
TRBV12-3/TRBV12-4	TRBD2	many	TRBJ2-3	CASTRLAGVHLTDTQYF	TGTGCCAGCACCCGACTAGCGGGGGTCCATCTCACAGATACGCAGTATTTT
TRBV9	NA	many	TRBJ1-2	CASSVAGQNYGYTF	TGTGCCAGCAGCGTAGCAGGGCAGAACTATGGCTACACCTTC
TRBV3-1	NA	many	TRBJ1-6	CASSPSLNSPLHF	TGTGCCAGCAGCCCCTCGTTGAATTCACCCCTCCACTTT
TRBV9	NA	many	TRBJ1-1	CASSAMGTEAFF	TGTGCCAGCAGCGCGATGGGAACTGAAGCTTTCTTT
TRBV5-6	NA	many	TRBJ2-1	CASSFLGPGAGNEQFF	TGTGCCAGCAGCTTTCTTGGACCGGGGGCGGGAAATGAGCAGTTCTTC
TRBV11-2	TRBD1	many	TRBJ1-2	CASSSRGGPGQGLHGYTF	TGTGCCAGCAGCTCCCGCGGGGGGCCGGGACAGGGACTCCATGGCTACACCTTC
TRBV5-1	TRBD1	many	TRBJ2-2	CATSGTGNTGELFF	TGCGCCACCTCCGGGACAGGGAACACCGGGGAGCTGTTTTTT
TRBV19	NA	many	TRBJ2-5	CASSIAAGSQETQYF	TGTGCCAGTAGTATTGCGGCAGGGTCCCAAGAGACCCAGTACTTC
TRBV6-5	NA	many	TRBJ1-2	CASSSTGDRGYTF	TGTGCCAGCAGTTCCACCGGGGACCGCGGCTACACCTTC
TRBV6-2/TRBV6-3	NA	many	TRBJ1-4	CASSYPHREEKLFF	TGTGCCAGCAGTTACCCCCACAGGGAGGAAAAACTGTTTTTT
TRBV7-6	TRBD1	many	TRBJ2-3	CASSLEGDRGSDTQYF	TGTGCCAGCAGCTTAGAAGGGGACAGGGGTTCAGATACGCAGTATTTT
TRBV18	TRBD1	many	TRBJ2-6	CASSPRTGLGSGANVLTF	TGTGCCAGCTCACCTCGGACAGGTTTGGGATCTGGGGCCAACGTCCTGACTTTC
TRBV7-3	TRBD2	few	TRBJ2-1	CASSRSGGADEQFF	TGTGCCAGCAGCAGAAGCGGGGGGGCCGATGAGCAGTTCTTC
TRBV20-1	NA	many	TRBJ2-6	CSARVSGANVLTF	TGCAGTGCTAGAGTCTCTGGGGCCAACGTCCTGACTTTC
TRBV12-3/TRBV12-4	TRBD2	many	TRBJ2-5	CASTLGLAGQETQYF	TGTGCCAGCACCCTTGGACTAGCGGGTCAAGAGACCCAGTACTTC
TRBV5-1	NA	many	TRBJ2-3	CASSTGDTGVTQYF	TGCGCCAGCAGCACGGGGGACACCGGCGTTACGCAGTATTTT
TRBV20-1	TRBD1	many	TRBJ1-3	CSARTGNTIYF	TGCAGTGCTAGGACAGGGAACACCATATATTTT
TRBV5-1	NA	many	TRBJ2-5	CASRLGYRETQYF	TGCGCCAGCAGGCTTGGTTACCGGGAGACCCAGTACTTC
TRBV20-1	NA	many	TRBJ2-1	CSALKYEQFF	TGCAGTGCTCTTAAATATGAGCAGTTCTTC
TRBV29-1	TRBD1	many	TRBJ1-1	CSVDRGGMGTEAFF	TGCAGCGTTGATCGAGGGGGCATGGGAACTGAAGCTTTCTTT
TRBV2	NA	NA	TRBJ2-5	CASSELDGETQYF	TGTGCCAGCAGTGAATTGGATGGAGAGACCCAGTACTTC
TRBV7-2	TRBD1	many	TRBJ2-1	CASSPTVTGGAYNEQFF	TGTGCCAGCAGCCCGACAGTGACAGGGGGGGCCTACAATGAGCAGTTCTTC
TRBV5-1	TRBD1	many	TRBJ2-5	CASSLEKTTGPETQYF	TGCGCCAGCAGCTTGGAAAAAACGACAGGGCCGGAGACCCAGTACTTC
TRBV19	TRBD1	many	TRBJ1-1	CASSRPDRGNTEAFF	TGTGCCAGTAGCAGACCGGACAGGGGGAACACTGAAGCTTTCTTT
TRBV18	NA	NA	TRBJ1-6	CASSLGPNSPLHF	TGTGCCAGCTCGCTGGGCCCTAATTCACCCCTCCACTTT
TRBV30	NA	many	TRBJ2-7	CAWSLNYEQYF	TGTGCCTGGAGTCTTAACTACGAGCAGTACTTC
TRBV10-3	NA	many	TRBJ1-2	CAISAAATYGYTF	TGTGCCATCAGTGCAGCTGCTACTTATGGCTACACCTTC
TRBV3-1	TRBD1	NA	TRBJ2-3	CACCHRTGSTDTQYF	TGTGCCTGCTGCCACCGGACAGGCAGCACAGATACGCAGTATTTT
TRBV12-3/TRBV12-4	NA	many	TRBJ1-1	CASSPLGADTEAFF	TGTGCCAGCAGCCCCCTAGGAGCGGACACTGAAGCTTTCTTT
TRBV6-6	NA	many	TRBJ1-5	CASSLGRTDPQHF	TGTGCCAGCAGTTTGGGCCGAACGGACCCCCAGCATTTT
TRBV19	NA	many	TRBJ1-2	CASSIVGEWNYGYTF	TGTGCCAGTAGTATAGTCGGGGAGTGGAACTATGGCTACACCTTC
TRBV7-2	NA	many	TRBJ2-3	CASSSFGTDTQYF	TGTGCCAGCAGCTCGTTCGGCACAGATACGCAGTATTTT
TRBV5-1	NA	many	TRBJ1-1	CASFNTEAFF	TGCGCCAGCTTTAACACTGAAGCTTTCTTT
TRBV20-1	NA	NA	TRBJ2-3	CSARGGAKHLTSTDTQYF	TGCAGTGCTAGAGGCGGAGCTAAACACTTAACTAGCACAGATACGCAGTATTTT
TRBV7-8	NA	many	TRBJ2-3	CASSPRGLSTDTQYF	TGTGCCAGCAGCCCCCGCGGGCTTAGCACAGATACGCAGTATTTT
TRBV6-5	TRBD1	many	TRBJ1-1	CASRPGTENTEAFF	TGTGCCAGCAGGCCCGGGACAGAAAACACTGAAGCTTTCTTT
TRBV7-2	NA	many	TRBJ2-7	CASSFSGRYEQYF	TGTGCCAGCAGCTTCTCAGGGCGCTACGAGCAGTACTTC
TRBV5-1	TRBD1	few	TRBJ1-6	CASGTGGNSPLHF	TGCGCCAGCGGGACAGGGGGCAATTCACCCCTCCACTTT
TRBV25-1	NA	many	TRBJ2-3	CASTGGPDTQYF	TGTGCCAGCACGGGGGGCCCAGATACGCAGTATTTT
TRBV13	NA	NA	TRBJ1-4	CASSSTVGEKLFF	TGTGCCAGCAGCTCCACTGTTGGGGAAAAACTGTTTTTT
TRBV20-1	TRBD1	many	TRBJ1-4	CSAREIGGGGKLFF	TGCAGTGCTAGAGAAATCGGAGGGGGCGGGAAACTGTTTTTT
TRBV11-2	TRBD2	NA	TRBJ2-7	CASSGLAGGRPSTASYEQYF	TGTGCCAGCAGCGGACTAGCGGGGGGGCGACCCTCTACCGCCTCCTACGAGCAGTACTTC
TRBV18	TRBD1	many	TRBJ2-1	CASSTGVFDEQFF	TGTGCCAGCTCCACAGGGGTGTTTGATGAGCAGTTCTTC